Below are 32 T cell receptor beta chains sequenced from a single sample in a study of blood T cell repertoires in COVID-19 (dated by TCRdb to about 2020). The library was obtained by the immunoSEQ multiplex PCR assay. Sourced from immuneACCESS, this table was stored by TCRdb with only in-frame sequences that have V and J called. A share of the clones is absent; for the studies checked, an unresolved V gene accounts for under half, and the remainder has no known explanation. Recorded for this sample are around 70,000 clones; roughly nine tenths of them occurred a single time. Jointly, the top ten make up under 1.5% of the sample. Sequencing input: peripheral blood. The origin of the receptors is a man between 50 and 59 years old with acute or convalescent COVID-19.

This clone was counted once. This chain joins TRBV7-9 and TRBJ2-3; D gene uncertain. The length of the CDR3 is 16 residues. In germline, CDR1 is SEHNR, CDR2 FQNEAQ (reference sequence). Trimming left V 2 bases short and J 4 bases short, with 16 bases between. CDR3 sequence reads: CASSLSTELSADTQYF. The CDR3 nucleotides read TGTGCCAGCAGCTTATCTACCGAGTTGTCCGCAGATACGCAGTATTTT.

The chain combines TRBV7-9 with TRBJ1-2, with D unresolved. Germline CDR1 SEHNR, CDR2 FQNEAQ (reference sequence). This CDR3 is built from 16 residues. Trimming pared 1 base from V and 2 bases from J, leaving 14 bases between. The CDR3 region is CASSLGRVESNYGYTF. DNA for the CDR3: TGTGCCAGCAGCTTAGGGAGGGTAGAGTCCAACTATGGCTACACCTTC.

DNA of the CDR3: TGCAGCGTTGAAGACAGGGGGCCTGGCTACACCTTC. Translation gives CSVEDRGPGYTF. The rearrangement links TRBV29-1 to TRBJ1-2, with 8 nucleotides matching TRBD1. Germline V lookup: CDR1 SQVTM, CDR2 ANQGSEA. This CDR3 is 12 amino acids long. V was clipped by 0 bases and J by 7 bases; unmatched bases: 1.

CDR3 in amino acids: CASSSEPQGAYGNTIYF. For the CDR3, the DNA is TGTGCCAGCAGTTCCGAACCTCAGGGGGCATATGGAAACACCATATATTTT. This chain links TRBV27 with TRBJ1-3; TRBD1 agrees at 8 bases. The germline V gene encodes CDR1 MNHEY and CDR2 SMNVEV (reference sequence). V lost 4 bases to trimming and J lost 3 bases; unmatched junction nucleotides: 11. The CDR3 has 17 amino acids.

The sample holds a few counts of this clone. V is TRBV7-8 and J is TRBJ2-1; D is possibly TRBD2 (6 bases). The CDR3 totals 15 residues. Germline CDR1 and CDR2: SGHVS and FQNEAQ. Trimming took 3 bases from V and 6 from J, leaving 15 bases between them. Written as DNA, the CDR3 is TGTGCCAGCAGCTTGGGGGGTCGTGCGGGCAATGAGCAGTTCTTC. It codes for CASSLGGRAGNEQFF. Drawing the rest from reference TRBV7-8 and TRBJ2-1, the complete variable domain is GAGVSQSPRYKVAKRGQDVALRCDPISGHVSLFWYQQALGQGPEFLTYFQNEAQLDKSGLPSDRFFAERPEGSVSTLKIQRTQQEDSAVYLCASSLGGRAGNEQFFGPGTRLTVL.

The chain has TRBV21-1 and TRBJ2-7; the table calls TRBD1, which could not be checked here. TRBV21-1 is a known pseudogene. The CDR3 covers 14 residues. The CDR3 loop is CASSKDRGIYEQYV. The CDR3 bases are TGTGCCAGCAGCAAGGACAGGGGCATCTACGAGCAGTACGTC.

The chain links TRBV7-8 to TRBJ1-1; possible D gene TRBD1, 6 bases. CDR3 length: 15 residues. Trimming removed 2 bases at V and 5 bases at J, with 15 bases between. Per the germline V gene, CDR1 is SGHVS and CDR2 is FQNEAQ. The CDR3 DNA follows: TGTGCCAGCAGCTTAACACCCAGGGGCCGGACTGAAGCTTTCTTT. Its translation: CASSLTPRGRTEAFF. The variable domain in full, completed from reference TRBV7-8 and TRBJ1-1, reads GAGVSQSPRYKVAKRGQDVALRCDPISGHVSLFWYQQALGQGPEFLTYFQNEAQLDKSGLPSDRFFAERPEGSVSTLKIQRTQQEDSAVYLCASSLTPRGRTEAFFGQGTRLTVV.

V gene TRBV18 combines with J gene TRBJ2-1; 7 bases match TRBD1. V gave up 4 bases and J gave up 8 bases; unmatched junction bases: 8. Germline lookup yields CDR1 KGHSH and CDR2 LQKENI. The CDR3 has 14 residues. The CDR3 nucleotides are TGTGCCAGCTCACGAGAACAGGGGCGGGATGAGCAGTTCTTC. Its translation: CASSREQGRDEQFF.

A few counts support this clone. The V and J genes are TRBV29-1 and TRBJ1-2, with D perhaps matching TRBD1 (5 bases). The CDR3 contains 12 residues. CDR1 is SQVTM and CDR2 is ANQGSEA in the germline V gene. The CDR3 here is CGGDGANYGYTF. The CDR3 region has the DNA TGCGGGGGGGACGGAGCTAACTATGGCTACACCTTC. The whole variable domain, filled in from reference TRBV29-1 and TRBJ1-2, reads SAVISQKPSRDICQRGTSLTIQCQVDSQVTMMFWYRQQPGQSLTLIATANQGSEATYESGFVIDKFPISRPNLTFSTLTVSNMSPEDSSIYLCGGDGANYGYTFGSGTRLTVV.

This clone came up a few times. This chain links TRBV5-1 with TRBJ1-5; D remains unclear. Germline values: CDR1 SGHRS, CDR2 YFSETQ. Trimming stripped 0 bases from V and 7 bases from J, with 11 bases between. The CDR3 sequence is 14 residues long. The CDR3 bases are TGCGCCAGCAGCTTGGACCCGGGGTACCAGCCCCAGCATTTT. Amino acids: CASSLDPGYQPQHF.

The chain uses TRBV7-3 and TRBJ2-5, with 8 bases fitting TRBD1. CDR1 is SGHTA, CDR2 FQGTGA, per germline. Germline trimming cut 5 bases from V and 0 bases from J; bases unmatched to any gene: 2. This CDR3 is 14 amino acids long. CDR3 coding DNA: TGTGCCAGCAGCCGGACAGGGTACCAAGAGACCCAGTACTTC. Its protein is CASSRTGYQETQYF.

This chain joins TRBV3-1 (or the pseudogene TRBV3-2) and TRBJ1-5, with D perhaps matching TRBD1 (5 bases). Germline CDR1 is LGHDT and CDR2 is YNNKEL (reference sequence). V lost 1 base, J lost 3 bases, and 10 bases lay in between. The CDR3 runs to 15 residues. Written as DNA, the CDR3 is TGTGCCAGCAGCCAAGTCGGGGGGATCAATCAGCCCCAGCATTTT. Residues: CASSQVGGINQPQHF.

This sequence joins TRBV3-1 (or the pseudogene TRBV3-2) and TRBJ1-4; D gene ambiguous. V lost 1 base to trimming and J lost 2 bases, with 11 bases between them. The CDR3 has 16 residues. Germline values: CDR1 LGHDT, CDR2 YNNKEL (reference sequence). The CDR3: CASSQGSSWTNEKLFF. The CDR3 nucleotides are TGTGCCAGCAGCCAAGGGAGTTCGTGGACTAATGAAAAACTGTTTTTT.

In DNA form, the CDR3 reads TGTGCCAGCAGCCAAGGGACTAGCGGCAATGAGCAGTTCTTC. This translates into CASSQGTSGNEQFF. The chain has TRBV14 and TRBJ2-1, with TRBD2 identical over 10 bases. J was trimmed by 6 bases and V by 1 base; bases with no gene match: 0. The CDR3 is made up of 14 amino acids. The germline V gene encodes CDR1 SGHDN and CDR2 FVKESK.

The V gene is TRBV5-1, the J gene TRBJ2-7; the match to TRBD2 covers 7 bases. The CDR3 is 15 residues long. V dropped 4 bases and J dropped 3; count of bases not matched to a gene: 10. The germline gives CDR1 SGHRS, CDR2 YFSETQ. CDR3 residues: CASSVRRGRLYEQYV. The CDR3 nucleotides read TGCGCCAGCAGCGTCCGGCGGGGGAGACTCTACGAGCAGTACGTC.

The CDR3 DNA follows: TGTGCCAGCAGCCAAACAGGCAATCAGCCCCAGCATTTT. It translates to CASSQTGNQPQHF. This sequence joins TRBV3-1 (or the pseudogene TRBV3-2) and TRBJ1-5; D remains unclear. Deletions cut 2 bases from V and 2 bases from J, with 4 bases between. Germline V gene data show CDR1 as LGHDT and CDR2 as YNNKEL (reference sequence). The CDR3 totals 13 residues.

The chain couples TRBV7-9 to TRBJ1-1, with 8 bases matching TRBD1. J gave up 1 base and V 5 bases, and 9 bases lay outside the gene matches. CDR3 length: 16 residues. In germline, CDR1 is SEHNR, CDR2 FQNEAQ (reference sequence). The CDR3: CASSPPLGQGNTEAFF. The DNA for the CDR3 is TGTGCCAGCAGCCCGCCCCTCGGACAGGGGAACACTGAAGCTTTCTTT.

J is TRBJ2-7 and V is TRBV27; TRBD1 might be the D (6 bases). Trimming cost V 5 bases and J 1 base, with 12 bases left between them. This CDR3 is 14 amino acids long. Per the germline V gene, CDR1 is MNHEY and CDR2 is SMNVEV (reference sequence). This CDR3 reads CASSQMDRSYEQYF. The CDR3 DNA reads as TGTGCCAGCAGTCAGATGGACAGATCCTACGAGCAGTACTTC.

The CDR3 DNA sequence: TGTGCCAGCAGCTACAGGGCCTGGGATGAGACCCAGTACTTC. Its translation: CASSYRAWDETQYF. The gene calls are TRBV28 and TRBJ2-5; D may be TRBD1 (6 bases). Trimming removed 6 bases at V and 5 bases at J, with 16 bases between. The CDR3 spans 14 residues. The V gene's germline CDR1 is MDHEN and CDR2 SYDVKM.

The V call is TRBV7-2, the J call TRBJ2-5; TRBD1 is a possible D gene (5 bases). Germline V CDR1 and CDR2: SGHTA, FQGNSA. The ends were cut back, 4 bases at V and 5 bases at J, with 11 bases in the middle. The CDR3 totals 13 residues. CDR3: CASSWMTAETQYF. DNA for the CDR3: TGTGCCAGCAGCTGGATGACAGCCGAGACCCAGTACTTC.

This chain links TRBV4-3 with TRBJ1-3; TRBD1 aligns across 10 bases. CDR3 length equals 16 residues. Germline-derived CDR1 and CDR2 are LGHNA and YSLEER. Trimming at V came to 0 bases and at J to 8 bases, leaving 7 bases not matched to a gene. The CDR3 region is CASSQDGTGAGYTIYF. The DNA for the CDR3 is TGCGCCAGCAGCCAAGATGGGACAGGGGCCGGGTACACCATATATTTT.

This rearrangement joins TRBV28 to TRBJ1-6, with D possibly TRBD1 on 6 matching bases. CDR1 MDHEN and CDR2 SYDVKM come from the germline V gene. CDR3 length: 14 residues. V was shortened by 7 bases and J by 7 bases, with 14 bases between the two germline ends. The CDR3 sequence is CASTFGQPNSPLHF. For the CDR3, the DNA is TGTGCCAGCACCTTTGGACAGCCGAATTCACCCCTCCACTTT.

The chain uses TRBV6-5 and TRBJ2-5; 12 nucleotides match TRBD2. The V gene end was trimmed by 2 bases and the J gene end by 5 bases; junction bases not matched to a gene: 6. The CDR3 has 16 residues. Germline CDR1 and CDR2: MNHEY and SVGAGI. CDR3 sequence (DNA): TGTGCCAGCAGTTACCTAGGACTAGCGGGGCCCGAGACCCAGTACTTC. Encoded protein: CASSYLGLAGPETQYF.

In its sample, this clone was seen once. The chain couples TRBV19 to TRBJ1-1, with TRBD1 as a possible D gene (5 bases). This CDR3 comprises 13 residues. Germline CDR1 and CDR2: LNHDA and SQIVND (reference sequence). V lost 9 bases and J lost 0, with 11 bases in between. The chain's CDR3 is CASRDRLNTEAFF. CDR3 coding DNA: TGTGCCAGCCGAGACAGACTGAACACTGAAGCTTTCTTT.

J is TRBJ2-5 and V is TRBV6-5; TRBD1 is a possible D gene (6 bases). V lost 2 bases and J lost 5, with 12 bases in between. The CDR3 consists of 14 residues. Germline CDR1 reads MNHEY; CDR2 reads SVGAGI. The CDR3 DNA reads TGTGCCAGCAGTTACGCTACAGGGTACGAGACCCAGTACTTC. This translates into CASSYATGYETQYF.

The table lists this clone with a count of one. This chain uses TRBV10-1 with TRBJ2-3; D perhaps matches TRBD2 (5 bases). Between the trimmed V and J ends, which lost 3 bases and 0 bases, there was a span of 13 bases. The CDR3 is 16 residues long. Germline-derived CDR1 and CDR2 are WNHNN and SYGVQD (reference sequence). The CDR3 sequence is CASSDSDSSSTDTQYF. In DNA form, the CDR3 reads TGCGCCAGCAGTGACTCGGACTCGTCTAGCACAGATACGCAGTATTTT.

The chain links TRBV5-1 to TRBJ2-7, with TRBD2 as a possible D gene (6 bases). CDR3 length: 18 residues. Germline CDR1 SGHRS, CDR2 YFSETQ. The V gene lost 3 bases and the J gene lost 3 bases, with 25 bases spanning the gap. The CDR3 region is CASSSRGRFAGSNYEQYF. The CDR3 DNA follows: TGCGCCAGCAGCTCGAGGGGCCGCTTCGCGGGGAGTAACTACGAGCAGTACTTC.

In its sample, this clone was seen a few times. The chain joins TRBV4-3 to TRBJ1-5; D is uncertain. CDR3 length: 13 amino acids. CDR1 is LGHNA and CDR2 is YSLEER in the germline V gene. Trimming removed 3 bases at V and 6 bases at J, with 9 bases between. CDR3 amino acids: CASSHEVSQPQHF. CDR3 in DNA: TGCGCCAGCAGCCATGAGGTCAGTCAGCCCCAGCATTTT.

The J gene is TRBJ1-1, the V gene TRBV7-2; D uncertain. The V and J ends lost 2 bases and 7 bases respectively, with 8 bases between them. Germline assignment: CDR1 SGHTA and CDR2 FQGNSA. The CDR3 spans 12 residues. The CDR3 reads CASSLTRSEAFF. The CDR3 nucleotides read TGTGCCAGCAGCTTAACCCGGAGTGAAGCTTTCTTT.

The rearrangement joins TRBV9 to TRBJ1-3; D might be TRBD1 (5 bases). The germline gives CDR1 SGDLS, CDR2 YYNGEE. V dropped 0 bases and J dropped 1 base, with 5 bases sitting between them. The CDR3 length is 14 residues. In DNA form, the CDR3 reads TGTGCCAGCAGCGTAGAGGGGTCTGGAAACACCATATATTTT. As protein: CASSVEGSGNTIYF.

This rearrangement joins TRBV27 to TRBJ2-7, with TRBD1 matching 7 bases. The germline V gene has CDR1 MNHEY and CDR2 SMNVEV (reference sequence). Trimming cost V 6 bases and J 2 bases; bases outside gene matches: 10. The length of the CDR3 is 15 residues. The CDR3 spells CASRRGGSDPYEQYF. The DNA for the CDR3 is TGTGCCAGCAGGAGAGGGGGCTCCGACCCCTACGAGCAGTACTTC.

This clone is a singleton in its sample. V and J are TRBV18 and TRBJ1-3; D uncertain. The ends were cut back, 5 bases at V and 3 bases at J, with 11 bases in the middle. CDR1 is KGHSH, CDR2 LQKENI, per germline. This CDR3 has 14 residues. CDR3 residues: CASSATEIGNTIYF. The CDR3 DNA sequence: TGTGCCAGCTCAGCCACAGAGATTGGAAACACCATATATTTT.